The clone carrying this T cell receptor beta chain was observed at least ten times. Its target is unknown. The source of the sample is a study of T cells in Graves' hyperthyroidism and ophthalmopathy. Points from the study as a whole: The model's output predicted ophthalmopathy at a median of around 6.9 months prior to onset. Ophthalmopathy stood apart from stable hyperthyroidism in a 13 V-J model.

RNA transcripts yielded amplified TCR beta CDR3 regions. First-round RT-PCR of the TCR CDR3 relied on the HTBI primer set. TCRdb recomputed calls from the multiplex PCR reads with MiXCR, one row per CDR3 protein. This table holds hundreds of thousands of distinct CDR3 sequences, 17% found once. Looked up from germline, CDR1 is SNHLY and CDR2 is FYNNEI. The CDR3 extends over 11 amino acids. V lost 6 bases and J lost 3, with 2 bases in between. The sample comprised blood. V gene TRBV2 combines with J gene TRBJ2-2; D gene unclear. This TCR derives from a woman aged 18-29 years with Graves' ophthalmopathy. CDR3 coding DNA: TGTGCCAGCAGCGACACCGGGGAGCTGTTTTTT. Residues: CASSDTGELFF.